This record covers a single T cell receptor beta chain. During the collection period, no donor immune events like infections were recorded. This sample is part of a study of identifying expanded T cells in peripheral blood. The germline V gene encodes CDR1 MGHRA and CDR2 YSYEKL. The CDR3 totals 16 residues. Trimming removed 4 bases from V and 4 bases from J, with 16 bases in between. Sequencing used immunoSEQ multiplex PCR; TCRdb keeps in-frame clones, though not all of them. The table includes over 90,000 clones, nearly 90% detected once. The specimen was blood. The chain couples TRBV4-1 to TRBJ2-2; D remains ambiguous. This TCR came from a person between 18 and 70 years old in good health. This CDR3 is CASSPLGLRITGELFF. In nucleotides, the CDR3 is TGCGCCAGCAGCCCCCTGGGTCTGCGGATCACCGGGGAGCTGTTTTTT.